Following are 15 T cell receptor beta chains from one sample sequenced in a study of cytomegalovirus exposure and HLA in healthy donors. The study ran its PCR with 60 Vbeta and 13 Jbeta primers. The table came from immunoSEQ multiplex PCR; TCRdb's copy has only in-frame clones and leaves some out. This table holds under 110,000 clones, more than 65% found once. Sequenced input: PBMCs. The receptors shown here come from a boy younger than 18 in good health and CMV-seronegative.

V is TRBV4-1 and J is TRBJ2-3; 7 bases are a match to TRBD2. The CDR3 is made up of 16 amino acids. Trimming cost V 1 base and J 3 bases; bases outside gene matches: 7. Germline lookup yields CDR1 MGHRA and CDR2 YSYEKL. CDR3 nucleotides: TGCGCCAGCAGCCAAGGAGCGGGAACGGGTACAGATACGCAGTATTTT. Its protein is CASSQGAGTGTDTQYF.

V gene TRBV2 combines with J gene TRBJ2-3; D ambiguous. The CDR3 is 15 amino acids. From germline, CDR1 is SNHLY and CDR2 FYNNEI. The V end was cut by 6 bases, the J end by 4 bases, with 17 bases between. CDR3 region: CASSPAIAVADTQYF. The DNA for the CDR3 is TGTGCCAGCAGCCCCGCGATAGCTGTCGCAGATACGCAGTATTTT.

V is TRBV6-1 and J is TRBJ1-2; D is unresolved. V was clipped by 4 bases and J by 4 bases, with 10 bases between them. Germline loops: CDR1 MNHNS, CDR2 SASEGT. The CDR3 contains 13 residues. The CDR3 region is CASSGAAIYGYTF. CDR3 coding DNA: TGTGCCAGCAGTGGCGCGGCGATCTATGGCTACACCTTC.

The rearrangement links TRBV7-3 to TRBJ2-1; a possible D gene is TRBD2 (5 bases). Germline V gene data show CDR1 as SGHTA and CDR2 as FQGTGA. V was pared by 0 bases and J by 10 bases, with 7 bases between. This CDR3 has 12 amino acids. The CDR3 region has the DNA TGTGCCAGCAGCTTAACGGGAGCCGAGCAGTTCTTC. Translated: CASSLTGAEQFF.

The J gene is TRBJ2-7, the V gene TRBV5-1; the D gene is possibly TRBD1 (6 bases). V lost 4 bases and J lost 4, with 18 bases in between. This CDR3 comprises 15 residues. From germline, CDR1 is SGHRS and CDR2 YFSETQ. The CDR3 region has the DNA TGCGCCAGCAGCGATACTCGTCACAGGGAGTACGAGCAGTACTTC. This translates into CASSDTRHREYEQYF.

This sequence joins TRBV6-1 and TRBJ1-2; D possibly corresponds to TRBD1 (6 bases). CDR1 and CDR2 from the germline V gene are MNHNS and SASEGT. This CDR3 comprises 13 residues. V shed 6 bases and J shed 7 bases, with 15 bases lying between them. The CDR3 protein is CASSPGARGGYTF. CDR3 DNA: TGTGCCAGCAGCCCAGGGGCCCGGGGTGGCTACACCTTC.

The chain couples TRBV28 to TRBJ1-4, with D tentatively TRBD1 (6 bases). Trimming cost V 6 bases and J 10 bases, with 15 bases left between them. The CDR3 extends over 13 amino acids. Germline CDR1 MDHEN, CDR2 SYDVKM. CDR3 DNA sequence: TGTGCCAGCAGAAGGCAGGGACAAGGAAAACTGTTTTTT. It encodes CASRRQGQGKLFF.

A few counts support this clone. V is TRBV9 and J is TRBJ1-4, with D possibly being TRBD1 (6 bases). Per germline, CDR1 SGDLS and CDR2 YYNGEE. V was cut by 4 bases and J by 10 bases, with 23 bases left in between. The CDR3 has 16 amino acids. The CDR3 region has the DNA TGTGCCAGCAGCTCTCAAGGGGGAAGGGCTGAGGGAAAACTGTTTTTT. Its protein is CASSSQGGRAEGKLFF.

V gene TRBV27 combines with J gene TRBJ2-3; 8 positions agree with TRBD2. V was clipped by 4 bases and J by 4 bases; unmatched bases: 4. The CDR3 is 14 residues long. Looked up from germline, CDR1 is MNHEY and CDR2 is SMNVEV (reference sequence). CDR3 bases: TGTGCCAGCAGTTCCGGACTAGCCTCAGATACGCAGTATTTT. Protein sequence: CASSSGLASDTQYF.

CDR3 bases: TGTGCCAGCAGCCCAACGACAGGGGAGGGTGAAAAACTGTTTTTT. Translation gives CASSPTTGEGEKLFF. The chain employs TRBV9 and TRBJ1-4; 8 nucleotides align to TRBD1. The CDR3 contains 15 residues. Germline V gene data show CDR1 as SGDLS and CDR2 as YYNGEE. Germline trimming cut 4 bases from V and 7 bases from J; bases unmatched to any gene: 9.

V and J are TRBV14 and TRBJ1-2; TRBD1 agrees at 10 bases. The V and J ends lost 4 bases and 2 bases, in that order; junction bases with no gene match: 10. Germline V lookup: CDR1 SGHDN, CDR2 FVKESK. This CDR3 is 17 amino acids long. The DNA of the CDR3 is TGTGCCAGCAGCCTTATCGGACAGGGGGTGGCGAACTATGGCTACACCTTC. Translating gives CASSLIGQGVANYGYTF.

The chain joins TRBV7-2 to TRBJ2-7; 7 bases are shared with TRBD1. CDR3 size: 13 residues. With 5 bases clipped from V and 4 bases from J, the junction kept 5 bases outside the gene matches. CDR1 SGHTA and CDR2 FQGNSA come from the germline V gene. As DNA, the CDR3 is TGTGCCAGCAGCAAAGACAGGGTATACGAGCAGTACTTC. It yields the protein CASSKDRVYEQYF.

The chain carries TRBV5-1 and TRBJ2-7, with a possible D match to TRBD2 (5 bases). CDR3 size: 16 residues. With 3 bases removed from V and 5 bases from J, the gap between germline ends came to 21 bases. Germline CDR1 and CDR2: SGHRS and YFSETQ. In DNA form, the CDR3 reads TGCGCCAGCAGCTACTTACGGGGTTCCTTCCCCAACGAGCAGTACTTC. It is translated as CASSYLRGSFPNEQYF.

The chain links TRBV5-1 to TRBJ2-7; 8 nucleotides agree with TRBD2. This CDR3 contains 13 residues. Per germline, CDR1 SGHRS and CDR2 YFSETQ. Germline trimming cut 4 bases from V and 4 bases from J; bases unmatched to any gene: 4. In DNA, the CDR3 is TGCGCCAGCAGCATGACTAGCGAATACGAGCAGTACTTC. Translation: CASSMTSEYEQYF.

The V gene is TRBV27, the J gene TRBJ2-1; 12 bases line up with TRBD2. This CDR3 spans 15 amino acids. The trim removed 6 bases at V and 4 bases at J, leaving 4 bases unmatched. Germline lookup yields CDR1 MNHEY and CDR2 SMNVEV (reference sequence). This CDR3 is CASSQGTSGYNEQFF. The CDR3 DNA sequence: TGTGCCAGCAGCCAGGGGACTAGCGGGTACAATGAGCAGTTCTTC.